This T cell receptor beta chain is from a study of blood T cell repertoires in COVID-19. V was cut by 2 bases and J by 6 bases, with 7 bases left in between. The CDR3 has 13 residues. Assay: immunoSEQ multiplex PCR; the TCRdb copy retains only in-frame clones and omits some. The sample records 150,000 to 200,000 clones, more than 75% being singletons. The participants were between about 18 and 90 years old and came from 24 US areas. Allocation to cohorts depended on clinical history reported by the participants. This chain connects TRBV12-3 or TRBV12-4 to TRBJ2-2; the D is unclear. What was sequenced was PBMCs or T cells enriched from blood (not recorded which). The source of this sequence is a woman between 45 and 60 years old with acute COVID-19. CDR3 loop: CASSLSSAGELFF. DNA of the CDR3: TGTGCCAGCAGTTTATCGTCGGCCGGGGAGCTGTTTTTT.